This T cell receptor beta chain was recovered during a study of beta chain features in type 1 diabetes. This clone was counted a few times. The entirety of the isolated RNA underwent reverse transcription, so expressed TCRB transcripts were sequenced. Libraries were prepared by immunoSEQ multiplex PCR; TCRdb keeps only in-frame clonotypes and omits some of them. Of 430,000 or so clones in the sample, 9.5% to 12% were seen once. CDR1 and CDR2 (germline): SQVTM, ANQGSEA. V shed 2 bases and J shed 0 bases, with 6 bases lying between them. The CDR3 spans 13 residues. The specimen was naive CD4+ T cells from blood. The TCR sequence derives from a woman aged 18-30 years in good health. The V and J genes are TRBV29-1 and TRBJ2-3, with D tentatively TRBD2 (5 bases). The CDR3 DNA sequence: TGCAGCGTTGAAAGCGGCAGCACAGATACGCAGTATTTT. Amino acid sequence: CSVESGSTDTQYF.